The clone carrying this T cell receptor beta chain was seen a few times. The data belong to a study of cytomegalovirus exposure and HLA in healthy donors. V was pared by 4 bases and J by 3 bases, with 11 bases between. The germline V gene has CDR1 MNHEY and CDR2 SVGAGI. The length of the CDR3 is 14 residues. Primers for the PCR totalled 60 Vbeta and 13 Jbeta. Assay: immunoSEQ multiplex PCR; the TCRdb copy retains only in-frame clones and omits some. The sample consists of under 200,000 clones, roughly 80% of them appearing once. The clonotype comes from a young man in good health and CMV-seronegative. V and J are TRBV6-5 and TRBJ2-3; weak D call: TRBD1 (6 bases). Sequenced sample: PBMCs. CDR3 residues: CASSSTGGTDTQYF. The CDR3 DNA reads TGTGCCAGCAGTTCGACAGGAGGAACAGATACGCAGTATTTT.